This section outlines one T cell receptor (beta chain) sequence together with its context. The Seattle patients, enrolled during active infection, were followed longitudinally. These data are taken from a study of blood T cell repertoires in COVID-19. Whole-study context: The samples span acute and convalescent COVID-19 from the United States, Italy and Spain. PBMCs, B-cell-depleted T cells, or T cells provided the cDNA or gDNA that made up the material.

In the authors' workflow: Amplifying reference gene primers gave estimates of nucleated cell counts. Using immunoSEQ multiplex PCR, the repertoire was profiled, and TCRdb retains in-frame clones only, with some absent. V, J and clone size were drawn from that table, and D and trimming were deduced from the DNA. This table holds approximately 500,000 clones, approximately 91% found once. This receptor was taken from a woman aged 45-60 years with COVID-19, enrolled during active disease. Sequencing was done on a sample of peripheral blood.

The CDR3 DNA reads as TGTGCCAGCTATGACCGAGGGGGTCAGCCCCAGCATTTT. It yields the protein CASYDRGGQPQHF. The J gene is TRBJ1-5, the V gene TRBV28, with D maybe TRBD1 (6 bases). Germline CDR1 and CDR2: MDHEN and SYDVKM. CDR3 length: 13 residues. Trimming left V 8 bases short and J 6 bases short, with 14 bases between.